This T cell receptor (beta chain) was retrieved from a study of Ad26.COV2.S vaccination and SARS-CoV-2 variants. Across the whole study: Ad26.COV2.S given intramuscularly, once or twice 56 days apart.

The method was immunoSEQ multiplex PCR; TCRdb's version includes in-frame clones alone and lacks a portion of them. This sample carries around 450,000 clones, about nine tenths of them seen once, and the ten largest clones take 1.5% to 2%. Treatment of the sample: some 20 received Ad26.COV2.S at low or high dose, single or two shots; a few received placebo; per-sample allocation not given. On day 63 after the first injection, vaccine and placebo recipients gave samples. The CDR3 loop spans 16 amino acids. Trimming left V 3 bases short and J 0 bases short, with 12 bases between. Germline CDR1 KGHSH, CDR2 LQKENI. This clone is a singleton in its sample.

The V gene is TRBV18, the J gene TRBJ1-3, with a tentative D call TRBD1 (5 bases). The TCR comes from a person aged 18-60 years who received the Ad26.COV2.S COVID-19 vaccine or a placebo. This specimen was peripheral blood, taken in a trial of Ad26.COV2.S vaccine versus placebo. CDR3 DNA: TGTGCCAGCTCACCGGGAAGACAGAACTCTGGAAACACCATATATTTT. Its protein is CASSPGRQNSGNTIYF.